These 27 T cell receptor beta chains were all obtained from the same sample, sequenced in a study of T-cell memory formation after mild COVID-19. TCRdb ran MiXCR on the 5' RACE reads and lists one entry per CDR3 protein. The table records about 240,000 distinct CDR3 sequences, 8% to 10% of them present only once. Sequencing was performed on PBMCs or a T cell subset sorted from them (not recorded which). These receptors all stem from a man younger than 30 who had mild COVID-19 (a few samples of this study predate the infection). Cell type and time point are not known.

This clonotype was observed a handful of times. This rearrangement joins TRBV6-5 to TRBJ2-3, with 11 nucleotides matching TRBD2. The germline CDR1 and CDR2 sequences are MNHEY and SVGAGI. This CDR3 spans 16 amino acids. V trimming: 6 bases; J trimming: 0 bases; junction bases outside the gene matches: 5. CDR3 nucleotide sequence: TGTGCCAGCAGAAATAGCGGGGGGGGTAGCACAGATACGCAGTATTTT. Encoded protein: CASRNSGGGSTDTQYF.

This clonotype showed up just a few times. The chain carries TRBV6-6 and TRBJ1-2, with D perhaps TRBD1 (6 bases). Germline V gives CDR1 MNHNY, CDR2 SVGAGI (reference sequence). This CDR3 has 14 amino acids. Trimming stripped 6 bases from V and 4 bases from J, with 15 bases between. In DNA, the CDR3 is TGTGCCAGCAGCCCCTCGCAGGGGTCCTATGGCTACACCTTC. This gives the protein CASSPSQGSYGYTF.

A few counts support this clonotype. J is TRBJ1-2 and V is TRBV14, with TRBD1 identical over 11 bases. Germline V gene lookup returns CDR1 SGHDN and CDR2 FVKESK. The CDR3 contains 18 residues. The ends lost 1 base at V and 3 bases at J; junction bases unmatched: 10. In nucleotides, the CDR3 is TGTGCCAGCAGCCAAGTGAAGGACAGGGGGCGCCTGGACTATGGCTACACCTTC. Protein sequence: CASSQVKDRGRLDYGYTF.

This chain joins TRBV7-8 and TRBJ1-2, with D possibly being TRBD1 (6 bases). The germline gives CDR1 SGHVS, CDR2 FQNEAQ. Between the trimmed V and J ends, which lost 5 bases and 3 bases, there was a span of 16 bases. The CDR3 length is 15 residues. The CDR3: CASSRTATGDYGYTF. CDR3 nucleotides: TGTGCCAGCAGCCGGACAGCTACGGGAGACTATGGCTACACCTTC.

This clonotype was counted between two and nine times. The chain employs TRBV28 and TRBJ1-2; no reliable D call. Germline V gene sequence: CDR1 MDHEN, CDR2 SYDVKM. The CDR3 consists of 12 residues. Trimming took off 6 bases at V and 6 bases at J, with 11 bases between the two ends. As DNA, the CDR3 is TGTGCCAGCAGAGGCCCCTACGATGGCTACACCTTC. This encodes CASRGPYDGYTF.

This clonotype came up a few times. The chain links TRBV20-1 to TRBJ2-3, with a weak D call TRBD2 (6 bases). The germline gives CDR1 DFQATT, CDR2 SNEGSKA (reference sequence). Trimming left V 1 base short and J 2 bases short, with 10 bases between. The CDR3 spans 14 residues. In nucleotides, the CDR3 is TGCAGTGCTAGAGGCGGAGGGCTCACAGATACGCAGTATTTT. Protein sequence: CSARGGGLTDTQYF.

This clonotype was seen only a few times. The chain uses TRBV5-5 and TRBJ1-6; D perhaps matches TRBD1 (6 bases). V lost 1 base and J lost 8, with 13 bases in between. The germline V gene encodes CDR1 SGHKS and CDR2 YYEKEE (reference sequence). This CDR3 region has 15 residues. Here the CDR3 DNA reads TGTGCCAGCAGCTTGTGGGGCGAGGGGGATTCACCCCTCCACTTT. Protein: CASSLWGEGDSPLHF.

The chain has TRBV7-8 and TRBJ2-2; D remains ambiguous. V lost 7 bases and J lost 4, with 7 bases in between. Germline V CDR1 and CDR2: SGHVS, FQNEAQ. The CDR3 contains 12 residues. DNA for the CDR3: TGTGCCAGCACTAGTCGCACCGGGGAGCTGTTTTTT. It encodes CASTSRTGELFF. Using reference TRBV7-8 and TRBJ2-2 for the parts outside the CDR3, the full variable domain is GAGVSQSPRYKVAKRGQDVALRCDPISGHVSLFWYQQALGQGPEFLTYFQNEAQLDKSGLPSDRFFAERPEGSVSTLKIQRTQQEDSAVYLCASTSRTGELFFGEGSRLTVL.

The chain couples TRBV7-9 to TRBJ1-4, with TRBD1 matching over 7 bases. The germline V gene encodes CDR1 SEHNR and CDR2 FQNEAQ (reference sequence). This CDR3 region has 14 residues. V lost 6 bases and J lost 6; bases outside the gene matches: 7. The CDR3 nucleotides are TGTGCCAGCAGTACCGGGACAGAGGATGAAAAACTGTTTTTT. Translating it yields CASSTGTEDEKLFF.

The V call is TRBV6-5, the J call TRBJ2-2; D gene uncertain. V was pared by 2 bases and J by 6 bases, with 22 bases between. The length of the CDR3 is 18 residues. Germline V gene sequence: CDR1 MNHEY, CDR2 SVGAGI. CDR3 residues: CASSYRAVIRIQAGELFF. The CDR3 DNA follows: TGTGCCAGCAGTTACCGGGCCGTCATACGAATCCAAGCCGGGGAGCTGTTTTTT.

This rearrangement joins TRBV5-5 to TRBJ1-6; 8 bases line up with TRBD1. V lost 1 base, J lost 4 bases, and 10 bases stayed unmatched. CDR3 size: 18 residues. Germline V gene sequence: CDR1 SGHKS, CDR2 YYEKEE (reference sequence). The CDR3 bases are TGTGCCAGCAGCTTGACTTCAGGGGGCACGGGATATAATTCACCCCTCCACTTT. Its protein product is CASSLTSGGTGYNSPLHF.

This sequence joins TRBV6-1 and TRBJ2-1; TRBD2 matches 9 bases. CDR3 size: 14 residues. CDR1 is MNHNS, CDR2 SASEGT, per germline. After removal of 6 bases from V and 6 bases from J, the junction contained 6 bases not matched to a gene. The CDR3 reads CASRSGGPPNEQFF. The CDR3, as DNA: TGTGCCAGCAGGAGCGGGGGGCCGCCCAATGAGCAGTTCTTC.

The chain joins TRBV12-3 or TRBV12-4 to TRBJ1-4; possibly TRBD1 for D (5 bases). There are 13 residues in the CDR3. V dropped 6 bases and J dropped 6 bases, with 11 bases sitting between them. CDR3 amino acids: CASRPRGDEKLFF. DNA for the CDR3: TGTGCCAGCAGACCAAGGGGAGATGAAAAACTGTTTTTT.

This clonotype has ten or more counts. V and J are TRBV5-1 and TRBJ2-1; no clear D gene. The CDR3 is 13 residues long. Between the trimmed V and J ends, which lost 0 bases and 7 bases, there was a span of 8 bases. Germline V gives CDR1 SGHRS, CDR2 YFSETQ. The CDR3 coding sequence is TGCGCCAGCAGCTTGGCCATGGTTAATGAGCAGTTCTTC. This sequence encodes CASSLAMVNEQFF. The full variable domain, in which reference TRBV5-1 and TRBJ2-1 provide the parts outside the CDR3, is KAGVTQTPRYLIKTRGQQVTLSCSPISGHRSVSWYQQTPGQGLQFLFEYFSETQRNKGNFPGRFSGRQFSNSRSEMNVSTLELGDSALYLCASSLAMVNEQFFGPGTRLTVL.

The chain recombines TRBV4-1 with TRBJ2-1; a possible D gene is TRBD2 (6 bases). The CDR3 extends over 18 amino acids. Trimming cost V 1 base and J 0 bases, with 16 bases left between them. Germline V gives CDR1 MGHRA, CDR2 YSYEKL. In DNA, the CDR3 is TGCGCCAGCAGCCAAGCCAATCTGGTCGGGAGCTCCTACAATGAGCAGTTCTTC. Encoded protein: CASSQANLVGSSYNEQFF.

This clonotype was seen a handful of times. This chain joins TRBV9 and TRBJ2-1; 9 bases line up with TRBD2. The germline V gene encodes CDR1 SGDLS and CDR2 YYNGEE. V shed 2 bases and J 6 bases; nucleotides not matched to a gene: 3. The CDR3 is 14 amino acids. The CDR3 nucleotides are TGTGCCAGCAGCGTGGGCGGGGGGGCCAATGAGCAGTTCTTC. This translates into CASSVGGGANEQFF.

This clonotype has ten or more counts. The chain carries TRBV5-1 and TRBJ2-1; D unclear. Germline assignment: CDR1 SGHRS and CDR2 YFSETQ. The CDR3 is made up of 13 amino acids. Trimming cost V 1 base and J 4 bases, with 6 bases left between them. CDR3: CASSLPPYNEQFF. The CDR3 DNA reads TGCGCCAGCAGCTTGCCCCCATACAATGAGCAGTTCTTC.

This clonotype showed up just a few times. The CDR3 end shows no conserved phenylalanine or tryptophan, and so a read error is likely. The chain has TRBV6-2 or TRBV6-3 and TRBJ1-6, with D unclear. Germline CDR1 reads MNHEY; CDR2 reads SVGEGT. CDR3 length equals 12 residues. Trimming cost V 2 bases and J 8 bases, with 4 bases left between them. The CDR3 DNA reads TGTGCCAGCAGTTACCGGGATTCACCCCTCCACCTT. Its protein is CASSYRDSPLHL.

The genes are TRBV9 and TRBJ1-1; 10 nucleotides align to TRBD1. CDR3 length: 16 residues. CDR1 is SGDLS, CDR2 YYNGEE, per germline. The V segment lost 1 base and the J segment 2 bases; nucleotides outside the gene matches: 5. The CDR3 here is CASSVSDRGINTEAFF. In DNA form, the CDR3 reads TGTGCCAGCAGCGTATCGGACAGGGGGATTAACACTGAAGCTTTCTTT. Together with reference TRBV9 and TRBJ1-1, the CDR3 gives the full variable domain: DSGVTQTPKHLITATGQRVTLRCSPRSGDLSVYWYQQSLDQGLQFLIQYYNGEERAKGNILERFSAQQFPDLHSELNLSSLELGDSALYFCASSVSDRGINTEAFFGQGTRLTVV.

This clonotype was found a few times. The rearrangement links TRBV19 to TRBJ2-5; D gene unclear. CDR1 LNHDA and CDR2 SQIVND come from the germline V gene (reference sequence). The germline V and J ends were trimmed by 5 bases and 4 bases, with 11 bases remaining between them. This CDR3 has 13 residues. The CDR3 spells CASSQSGRETQYF. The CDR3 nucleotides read TGTGCCAGTAGTCAAAGTGGTCGAGAGACCCAGTACTTC. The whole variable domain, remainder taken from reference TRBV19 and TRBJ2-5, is DGGITQSPKYLFRKEGQNVTLSCEQNLNHDAMYWYRQDPGQGLRLIYYSQIVNDFQKGDIAEGYSVSREKKESFPLTVTSAQKNPTAFYLCASSQSGRETQYFGPGTRLLVL.

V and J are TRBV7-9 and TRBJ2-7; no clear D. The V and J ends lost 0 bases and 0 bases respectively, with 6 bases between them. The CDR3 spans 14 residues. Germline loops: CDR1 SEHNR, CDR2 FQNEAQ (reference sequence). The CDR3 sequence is CASSLAENSYEQYV. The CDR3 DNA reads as TGTGCCAGCAGCTTAGCGGAGAACTCCTACGAGCAGTACGTC.

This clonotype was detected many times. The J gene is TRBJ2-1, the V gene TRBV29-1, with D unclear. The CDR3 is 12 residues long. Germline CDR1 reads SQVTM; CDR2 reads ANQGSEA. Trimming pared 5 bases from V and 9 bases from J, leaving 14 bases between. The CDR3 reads CSVPRTVVEQFF. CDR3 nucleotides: TGCAGCGTTCCGCGTACGGTTGTTGAGCAGTTCTTC.

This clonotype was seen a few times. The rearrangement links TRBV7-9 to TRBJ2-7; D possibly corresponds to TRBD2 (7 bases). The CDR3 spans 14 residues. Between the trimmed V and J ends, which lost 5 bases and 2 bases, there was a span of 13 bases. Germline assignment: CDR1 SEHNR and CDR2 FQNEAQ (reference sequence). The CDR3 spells CASSPQGRAYEQYF. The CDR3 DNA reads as TGTGCCAGCAGCCCCCAGGGGAGGGCCTACGAGCAGTACTTC.

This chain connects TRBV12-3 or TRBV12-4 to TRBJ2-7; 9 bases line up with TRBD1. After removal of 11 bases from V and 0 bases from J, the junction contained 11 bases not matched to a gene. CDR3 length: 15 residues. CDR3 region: CAGGTRDRDSYEQYV. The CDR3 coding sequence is TGTGCCGGGGGGACTCGGGACAGGGACTCCTACGAGCAGTACGTC.

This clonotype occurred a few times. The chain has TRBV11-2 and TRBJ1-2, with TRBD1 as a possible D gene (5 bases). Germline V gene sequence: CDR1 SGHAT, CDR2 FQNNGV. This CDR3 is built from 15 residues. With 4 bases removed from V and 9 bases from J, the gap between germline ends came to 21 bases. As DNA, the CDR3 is TGTGCCAGCAGCTCAAAAGACAGCCCCTGGATGAGCTACACCTTC. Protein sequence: CASSSKDSPWMSYTF.

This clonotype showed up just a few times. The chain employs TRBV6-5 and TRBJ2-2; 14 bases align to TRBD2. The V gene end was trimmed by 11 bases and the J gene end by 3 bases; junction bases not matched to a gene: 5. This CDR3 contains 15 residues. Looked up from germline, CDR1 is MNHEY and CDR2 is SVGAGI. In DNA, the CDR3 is TGTGCCGCGACTAGCGGGGGGGCGGACACCGGGGAGCTGTTTTTT. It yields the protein CAATSGGADTGELFF.

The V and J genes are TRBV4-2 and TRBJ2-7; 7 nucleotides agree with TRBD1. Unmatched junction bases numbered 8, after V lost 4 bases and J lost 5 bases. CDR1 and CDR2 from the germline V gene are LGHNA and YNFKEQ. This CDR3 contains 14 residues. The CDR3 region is CASSLPGTAHEQYF. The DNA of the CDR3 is TGTGCCAGCAGCCTCCCCGGGACAGCTCACGAGCAGTACTTC.